This TCR beta chain is drawn from a study of T cells after yellow fever vaccination. Findings and caveats of the study: Peak timing came faster in the weaker secondary response, day 5 versus 15. Primary-vaccination clones mostly resurfaced post-booster (nearly 97% CD4, around 88% CD8).

The V and J ends lost 3 bases and 5 bases respectively, with 13 bases between them. The CDR3 is 14 amino acids. The germline V gene has CDR1 KGHSH and CDR2 LQKENI. The TCR cDNA carried a universal primer site and UMIs from 5'RACE template switching. MiXCR was run by TCRdb on the 5' RACE reads, yielding one entry per CDR3 protein. The repertoire includes about 310,000 distinct CDR3 sequences, roughly 3.5% of them detected once, and about a quarter sits in the top ten. Only a few counts were recorded for this clonotype. Antigen specificity is unknown. The material was PBMCs, obtained on the day of the yellow fever booster vaccination. This sequence originates from a man aged 18 to 30 who received the YFV17D yellow fever vaccine. V usage is TRBV18 and J usage is TRBJ1-1, with a weak D call TRBD1 (6 bases). The CDR3 bases are TGTGCCAGCTCACCGGGGGGGCATAGTACTGAAGCTTTCTTT. As protein: CASSPGGHSTEAFF.